These 16 T cell receptor beta chains came from one sample sequenced in a study of metastatic and nonmetastatic thyroid tumors. MiXCR was used by TCRdb to re-call the PCR reads. The table shows 39,000 or so clones, with over 40% occurring only once. All patients were treatment-naive before thyroid surgery. Sequencing was carried out using tumor tissue. The receptors were gathered from a male donor with papillary thyroid cancer or a benign thyroid nodule (not recorded which). Some clones in this sample may be carry-over from other donors' samples.

The chain employs TRBV6-1 and TRBJ2-7; 11 bases agree with TRBD2. The CDR3 consists of 15 residues. CDR1 is MNHNS, CDR2 SASEGT, per germline. V lost 1 base, J lost 2 bases, and 1 base stayed unmatched. Here the CDR3 DNA reads TGTGCCAGCAGTGAAGAACTAGCGGGAGCCTACGAGCAGTACTTC. This encodes CASSEELAGAYEQYF.

This clone was seen a few times. The V gene is TRBV20-1, the J gene TRBJ1-3; D call uncertain. Germline CDR1 DFQATT, CDR2 SNEGSKA (reference sequence). This CDR3 contains 15 residues. Trimming left V 3 bases short and J 0 bases short, with 12 bases between. Written as DNA, the CDR3 is TGCAGTGCTAGCTCCGGACGGGACTCTGGAAACACCATATATTTT. Protein sequence: CSASSGRDSGNTIYF.

This chain connects TRBV4-2 to TRBJ2-1, with 8 bases matching TRBD1. This CDR3 contains 16 residues. The V segment lost 0 bases and the J segment 3 bases; nucleotides outside the gene matches: 4. Germline V gene data show CDR1 as LGHNA and CDR2 as YNFKEQ. CDR3 amino acids: CASSQDPGTGYNEQFF. CDR3 in DNA: TGTGCCAGCAGCCAAGATCCCGGGACAGGCTACAATGAGCAGTTCTTC.

CDR3 DNA: TGCAGTGCTAGAGAGGGTTTAAGCAATCAGCCCCAGCATTTT. It codes for CSAREGLSNQPQHF. This chain links TRBV20-1 with TRBJ1-5; D remains unclear. Trimming removed 0 bases from V and 1 base from J, with 7 bases in between. This CDR3 comprises 14 residues. CDR1 is DFQATT and CDR2 is SNEGSKA in the germline V gene (reference sequence).

The chain is built from TRBV6-1 and TRBJ1-2, with D possibly matching TRBD1 (5 bases). Per germline, CDR1 MNHNS and CDR2 SASEGT. The CDR3 covers 13 residues. Trimming took off 6 bases at V and 4 bases at J, with 12 bases between the two ends. CDR3 DNA: TGTGCCAGCAGACGACTGGGGGTCTATGGCTACACCTTC. It codes for CASRRLGVYGYTF.

V is TRBV19 and J is TRBJ2-7; D is ambiguous. The length of the CDR3 is 12 residues. In germline, CDR1 is LNHDA, CDR2 SQIVND (reference sequence). V was clipped by 4 bases and J by 11 bases, with 15 bases between them. The CDR3 DNA follows: TGTGCCAGTAGTACCCTAGGCAGGCGCGAGTACTTC. The encoded protein is CASSTLGRREYF.

The gene calls are TRBV20-1 and TRBJ1-2, with 11 bases aligning to TRBD1. Germline loops: CDR1 DFQATT, CDR2 SNEGSKA (reference sequence). V lost 6 bases and J lost 8; bases outside the gene matches: 11. The CDR3 totals 14 residues. In nucleotides, the CDR3 is TGCAGTGCATCGAGGACAGGGGGCGCGGAGGGCTACACCTTC. It codes for CSASRTGGAEGYTF.

About this clone itself: Germline is not matched at one junction end, which may reflect a read error. This rearrangement joins TRBV20-1 to TRBJ1-3, with 9 bases aligning to TRBD1. From germline, CDR1 is DFQATT and CDR2 SNEGSKA (reference sequence). The CDR3 consists of 13 residues. Here the CDR3 DNA reads TGCAGTGCACAGACAGGGGGAGGAACCACCATATATTTT. Translated: CSAQTGGGTTIYF.

The chain employs TRBV30 and TRBJ1-1, with D uncertain. CDR1 is GTSNPN, CDR2 SVGIG, per germline (reference sequence). V lost 2 bases and J lost 4, with 8 bases in between. The CDR3 totals 12 residues. CDR3 residues: CAWSLRVTEAFF. In DNA form, the CDR3 reads TGTGCCTGGAGTTTACGGGTCACTGAAGCTTTCTTT.

The J gene is TRBJ2-1, the V gene TRBV29-1; 7 nucleotides align to TRBD2. The germline V gene encodes CDR1 SQVTM and CDR2 ANQGSEA. The CDR3 totals 14 residues. The trim removed 4 bases at V and 9 bases at J, leaving 12 bases unmatched. The CDR3 spells CSVAVSGGGTEQFF. Here the CDR3 DNA reads TGCAGCGTTGCGGTGTCGGGAGGTGGCACTGAGCAGTTCTTC.

This chain links TRBV4-3 with TRBJ1-1, with 7 nucleotides matching TRBD1. CDR1 and CDR2 from the germline V gene are LGHNA and YSLEER. The CDR3 sequence is 15 residues long. Trimming at V came to 0 bases and at J to 1 base, leaving 2 bases not matched to a gene. CDR3 nucleotide sequence: TGCGCCAGCAGCCAAGATTCAGGGGGGAACACTGAAGCTTTCTTT. Its translation is CASSQDSGGNTEAFF.

This chain uses TRBV19 with TRBJ1-5; TRBD1 might be the D (6 bases). V was shortened by 6 bases and J by 2 bases, with 11 bases between the two germline ends. CDR3 size: 14 residues. Looked up from germline, CDR1 is LNHDA and CDR2 is SQIVND (reference sequence). DNA of the CDR3: TGTGCCAGTAGCCAGGGGACGGGCAATCAGCCCCAGCATTTT. This translates into CASSQGTGNQPQHF.

This chain joins TRBV7-8 and TRBJ2-3, with 8 bases lining up with TRBD2. Losses at the gene ends were 5 bases for V and 1 base for J; bases not matched to a gene: 5. Germline loops: CDR1 SGHVS, CDR2 FQNEAQ. The CDR3 contains 15 residues. This chain's CDR3 is CASSPREGGTDTQYF. The CDR3 DNA reads TGTGCCAGCAGCCCCCGGGAGGGGGGCACAGATACGCAGTATTTT.

This clone was observed once. The chain uses TRBV30 and TRBJ1-1; 10 bases agree with TRBD1. Trimming took 2 bases from V and 6 from J; bases not matched to a gene: 9. The germline V gene encodes CDR1 GTSNPN and CDR2 SVGIG (reference sequence). The CDR3 is 15 residues long. CDR3 nucleotide sequence: TGTGCCTGGAGTTTGGGACAGGGGTTCGCTGCTGAAGCTTTCTTT. It encodes CAWSLGQGFAAEAFF.

The chain joins TRBV7-9 to TRBJ2-7; 9 nucleotides align to TRBD1. Germline values: CDR1 SEHNR, CDR2 FQNEAQ (reference sequence). V dropped 4 bases and J dropped 4; count of bases not matched to a gene: 5. The CDR3 totals 14 residues. DNA for the CDR3: TGTGCCAGCAGCTCCCGACAGGGGGGGTACGAGCAGTACTTC. Its protein product is CASSSRQGGYEQYF.

This clone was detected a few times. The gene calls are TRBV6-1 and TRBJ1-2; perhaps TRBD1 as D (5 bases). V was clipped by 11 bases and J by 7 bases, with 14 bases between them. The CDR3 is 11 amino acids. The V gene's germline CDR1 is MNHNS and CDR2 SASEGT. CDR3 sequence: CAVRGVSGYTF. Here the CDR3 DNA reads TGTGCCGTTAGGGGAGTGAGTGGCTACACCTTC.